This TCR beta chain derives from a study of identical twins. Study-level results: Cross-sectional statistics, not tracking of the same donors, supported the conclusions. Twins' excess sharing was less marked for out-of-frame beta sequences.

Worth noting for this clonotype: Its specificity is unknown.

A universal primer site came from template switching; cDNA carried unique molecular identifiers. TCRdb re-analysed the 5' RACE reads in MiXCR, keeping a single row per CDR3 protein. The table records around 480,000 distinct CDR3 sequences, 13% to 15% of them present only once. Germline V CDR1 and CDR2: LGHNA, YSLEER. The CDR3 has 17 amino acids. Trimming took 0 bases from V and 4 from J; bases not matched to a gene: 9. These data were also filed under a second study, of yellow fever vaccine responses in identical twins.

The rearrangement links TRBV4-3 to TRBJ2-1, with 7 bases lining up with TRBD2. The sequencing input was CD4+ T cells sorted from blood. The receptor's source is a young woman in good health. The CDR3 protein is CASSQEWGGGGYNEQFF. The CDR3 nucleotides are TGCGCCAGCAGCCAAGAATGGGGGGGAGGCGGATACAATGAGCAGTTCTTC.